Presented here are 5 T cell receptor beta chains from one specimen sequenced in a study of T cells after posttransplantation cyclophosphamide. A marrow graft followed busulfan-fludarabine conditioning, with cyclophosphamide on days +3 and +4. Method: immunoSEQ multiplex PCR; TCRdb's copy keeps in-frame clones and lacks some. The table includes more than 8,500 clones, 70% to 90% detected once. The sequencing here drew on PBMCs, taken after allogeneic stem cell transplant with posttransplant cyclophosphamide. These receptors were collected from a female patient aged 40 to 50 who received an allogeneic stem cell transplant from an unrelated donor, was CMV-positive, and had no GVHD. The graft donor may have given rise to some T cells.

The rearrangement joins TRBV9 to TRBJ2-7, with 8 bases lining up with TRBD1. Germline V gene lookup returns CDR1 SGDLS and CDR2 YYNGEE. V lost 0 bases to trimming and J lost 2 bases; unmatched junction nucleotides: 1. CDR3 size: 14 residues. DNA of the CDR3: TGTGCCAGCAGCGTAGGGGACAGGACCTACGAGCAGTACTTC. Its protein is CASSVGDRTYEQYF.

The chain combines TRBV5-1 with TRBJ2-7, with TRBD1 identical over 10 bases. Per the germline V gene, CDR1 is SGHRS and CDR2 is YFSETQ. V lost 4 bases to trimming and J lost 4 bases; unmatched junction nucleotides: 11. This CDR3 region has 16 residues. For the CDR3, the DNA is TGCGCCAGCAGCACGGACAGGGGGTTGGGGTTGTACGAGCAGTACTTC. This codes for CASSTDRGLGLYEQYF.

The genes are TRBV10-3 and TRBJ1-2, with 9 bases identical to TRBD1. The CDR3 loop spans 15 amino acids. The J segment lost 6 bases and the V segment lost 6 bases, leaving 11 bases of the junction unmatched. Germline CDR1 ENHRY, CDR2 SYGVKD. This CDR3 reads CAIRAGTGPRDGYTF. DNA of the CDR3: TGTGCCATCAGGGCCGGGACAGGGCCCAGGGATGGCTACACCTTC.

This clone has a handful of counts. This chain links TRBV19 with TRBJ1-1; a possible D gene is TRBD1 (6 bases). The CDR3 has 16 residues. Trimming took 3 bases from V and 0 from J, leaving 14 bases between them. CDR1 and CDR2 from the germline V gene are LNHDA and SQIVND (reference sequence). In DNA, the CDR3 is TGTGCCAGTAGTATGGACTTCGGGGGGCTGAACACTGAAGCTTTCTTT. This translates into CASSMDFGGLNTEAFF. Filled out from reference TRBV19 and TRBJ1-1, the complete variable domain reads DGGITQSPKYLFRKEGQNVTLSCEQNLNHDAMYWYRQDPGQGLRLIYYSQIVNDFQKGDIAEGYSVSREKKESFPLTVTSAQKNPTAFYLCASSMDFGGLNTEAFFGQGTRLTVV.

The rearrangement uses TRBV27 and TRBJ2-7; TRBD1 agrees at 9 bases. CDR3 size: 16 residues. Germline loops: CDR1 MNHEY, CDR2 SMNVEV (reference sequence). With 3 bases clipped from V and 0 bases from J, the junction kept 6 bases outside the gene matches. The CDR3 region is CASSLLTGGTSYEQYF. The DNA of the CDR3 is TGTGCCAGCAGTTTGTTGACAGGGGGAACCTCCTACGAGCAGTACTTC.